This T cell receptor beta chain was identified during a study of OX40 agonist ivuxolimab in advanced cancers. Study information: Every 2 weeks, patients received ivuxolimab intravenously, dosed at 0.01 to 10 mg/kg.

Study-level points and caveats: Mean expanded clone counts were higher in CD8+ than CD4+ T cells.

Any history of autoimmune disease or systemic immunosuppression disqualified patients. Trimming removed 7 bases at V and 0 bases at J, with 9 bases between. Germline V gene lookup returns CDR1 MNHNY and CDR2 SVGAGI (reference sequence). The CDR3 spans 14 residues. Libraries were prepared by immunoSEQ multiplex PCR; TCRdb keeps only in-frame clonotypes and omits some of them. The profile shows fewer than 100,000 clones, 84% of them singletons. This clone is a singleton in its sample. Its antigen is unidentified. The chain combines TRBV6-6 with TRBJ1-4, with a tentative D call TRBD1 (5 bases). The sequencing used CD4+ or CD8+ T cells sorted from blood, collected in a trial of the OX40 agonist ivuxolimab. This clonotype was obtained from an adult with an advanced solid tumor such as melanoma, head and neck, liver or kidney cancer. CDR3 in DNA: TGTGCCAGCATGCAGGGCGCAACTAATGAAAAACTGTTTTTT. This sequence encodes CASMQGATNEKLFF.